This T cell receptor beta chain was sequenced for a study of cytomegalovirus exposure and HLA in healthy donors (dated by TCRdb to about 2017). General notes on the study: An earlier analysis of 550 to 700 of the donors reported more than 250 Gb of sequence data and 117 million unique TCR beta sequences from 150 million to 200 million T cells. Approximately 300 gigabases of sequencing data and 91 million or so unique TCR sequences made up an early release that covered approximately 650 HLA-typed donors. Among the roughly 400 genotyped donors, 75% to 90% belonged to the genetic ancestry cluster associated with self-reported Caucasian donors. The study aimed to test whether cataloging public T cell receptors could reveal signatures of past pathogen exposure. The study used immunosequencing to profile the T cell repertoires of approximately 630 subjects and linked those repertoires to cytomegalovirus serostatus. A separate validation cohort of 90 to 150 different subjects was used in addition to the 666-subject first cohort. The study combined high-throughput TCR immunosequencing, statistical association of individual TCRs with disease status, and machine learning to predict cytomegalovirus infection status. A later analysis re-analyzed previously published TCR beta repertoires from roughly 690 donors and added high-resolution HLA genotyping to study TCR occurrence patterns. The later analysis used no new phenotypic data to find candidate immune exposures, relying instead on TCR beta sequences and their occurrence across donors. To decide whether each TCR beta V gene segment behaved as functional or pseudogenic, an earlier analysis of some 570 of the donors relied on high-throughput TCR beta sequencing. Donor age, sex, ethnicity and CMV serostatus were collected together with the repertoire data. In a later genetic analysis, genome-wide SNP genotypes for about three fifths of the 666 donors were used, and that subset was treated as a discovery cohort. All discovery cohort repertoires had been generated on a single sequencing platform. HLA typing covered class I and class II loci at four-digit resolution. The number of donors typed differed by locus, with roughly 629-640 for A, B, C, DRB1 and DQB1, roughly 520 for DQA1, under 610 for DPA1, and around 450 for DPB1. Four or five DR-DQ haplotypes were handled as single units for association and clustering, since linkage in the cohort was strong. Across 398 genotyped donors of the cohort, an average of about 250,000 unique TCR beta nucleotide sequences per donor were sequenced, and around 19% of those sequences were non-productive.

Study-wide conclusions, independent of this receptor: In vitro tests confirmed that a few of the cytomegalovirus-associated TCR beta chains recognize cytomegalovirus antigens. According to a later analysis, most CMV-associated TCR beta chains appeared to be HLA-restricted, and the HLA associations seemed to be driven largely by CMV exposure. This cohort had only TCR beta chains sequenced, and the lack of alpha or paired-chain data limited which features could be detected. Presence/absence analyses assumed roughly uniform sequencing depth across donors, an assumption that may not hold. According to the authors, the approach could potentially be generalized to other disease states and immunological phenotypes. A later analysis found that HLA-associated TCR beta chains were more clonally expanded and had lower generation probabilities than equally common non-associated chains. Seventeen rarely observed V segments, including chromosome 9 orphons, were excluded from the earlier analysis of about 500 of the donors because counts were too low. Several of the top co-occurrence clusters appeared to be linked to parvovirus B19, influenza, CMV and Epstein-Barr virus, according to a later analysis. Because HLA typing was unavailable for some donors at each locus, only the typed subset was used in association tests. An earlier analysis of several hundred of the donors showed that most TCR beta V segments appeared in productive rearrangements either about 87% or about 30% of the time, which broadly matched IMGT annotations. According to a later genetic analysis, donors in an Asian-associated ancestry cluster had fewer N-insertions in productive TCRs than the approximately 650-donor mean. In a later genetic analysis, a missense DCLRE1C variant was associated with V-gene and J-gene trimming of TCR beta chains, and the association was replicated in an independent cohort. A further reported finding was that TCR beta sequences accurately predicted the HLA-A and HLA-B alleles for most subjects in the first cohort. The only immune exposure information available for the cohort was CMV serostatus. Some IMGT-functional V segments, including TRBV6-2 and TRBV6-3, could not be distinguished by the 87-base-pair reads and were therefore excluded. In a later analysis, 16,951 TCR beta sequences were associated with specific HLA alleles at a false discovery rate of 0.05. When HLA alleles, especially DR and DQ, strongly co-occurred, TCR associations were difficult to assign to individual alleles. Correlated functional status among segregating V segments might reflect linkage disequilibrium, but an unknown experimental factor could not be ruled out. Across donors, most TCR sequences were observed very rarely, whereas some public TCRs were present in many individuals. The study gave a list of 150 to 200 TCR beta chains associated with cytomegalovirus. A group of highly shared sequence variants was considered likely to be a technical artifact of the sequencing pipeline. In a later analysis, TCR association rates were found to vary across HLA loci, with the most associated TCRs seen for DRB1 alleles and the fewest for HLA-C alleles. The classifier was reported to diagnose cytomegalovirus status with high specificity and sensitivity in both the original and validation cohorts.

Library preparation used the immunoSEQ multiplex PCR assay. For the multiplex PCR, a mixture combining 60 forward primers for TCR Vbeta segments and 13 reverse primers for TCR Jbeta segments was used. The CDR3 region of rearranged TCR beta genes was amplified from genomic DNA with a multiplex PCR assay. On the Illumina HiSeq System, the amplified TCR beta libraries were sequenced as 87-base-pair reads. The paper's data handling went like this. Across the 700 or so repertoires, a later analysis counted tens of millions of unique TCR beta chains, roughly 11 million of which were shared by at least two donors. To remove PCR and sequencing errors, raw reads were error-corrected and collapsed into unique sequences using a nearest-neighbor algorithm that merged closely related sequences. To assign V, D and J gene segments, CDR3 sequences were aligned to IMGT reference sequences. For a sequence to be retained, a match of at least six nucleotides to both a V gene segment and a J gene segment was required. A rearrangement counted as productive if the CDR3 had no stop codons and remained in frame with V and J, and every other rearrangement counted as non-productive. CDR3 was defined by IMGT convention, running from the second conserved V-encoded cysteine to the conserved J-encoded phenylalanine. The earlier analysis of about 610 of the donors excluded any sequence lacking an unambiguous match to a single V gene segment. In an earlier analysis of several hundred of the donors, V segments were called functional above 56.7% productive rearrangements and were called segregating when the between-donor standard deviation exceeded 5%. A statistical classification framework was built to diagnose cytomegalovirus status from the catalog of TCR beta chain sequences. In a later analysis, V and J genes were assigned by comparing TCR nucleotide sequences against IMGT/GENE-DB human TR gene sequences. In a later analysis, CDR3 sequences and most-parsimonious VDJ recombination scenarios were assigned using the TCRdist pipeline. In a later analysis, each TCR beta chain was defined by its CDR3 amino acid sequence together with its V-gene family, and reads lacking a unique V-gene family were excluded. As a way to deal with suspected cross-contamination and a sequencing artifact, a later analysis dropped 592 nucleotide sequences that were highly shared and had low generation probability. In a later analysis, a clonal expansion index was calculated for each public chain from normalized within-repertoire ranks of inferred template counts. In a later analysis, generation probabilities were computed with a VDJ recombination model fitted to out-of-frame rearrangements, and the resulting probabilities were checked against IGoR. Hypergeometric tests were used in a later analysis to score TCR-TCR, TCR-HLA and TCR-CMV co-occurrence, with a repertoire-size bias correction applied to the TCR pairs. False discovery rates were estimated in a later analysis by permuting HLA or CMV assignments 20 times. In a later analysis, co-occurring TCRs were grouped with DBSCAN, and TCRdist sequence similarity was added when clustering was performed within HLA-allele-positive subsets. Co-occurrence clustering excluded repertoires with fewer than 30,000 or more than 120,000 public chains, plus five with anomalous nucleotide sharing. TCRdb re-hosts the immuneACCESS table, in-frame sequences only. Its copies lack some clones; in the studies checked, an unresolved V gene accounts for under half of them, and the cause for the rest is not known. V and J calls and clone size are as listed in that table; D and trimming were resolved from the DNA. This sample has fewer than 120,000 clones in its table, and approximately 84% of those were observed once. The leading ten clones occupy 1.5% to 2% of the sample.

This clone was counted a few times. Its cognate antigen has yet to be identified. No base quality values were provided; no much bigger clone lies one nucleotide off. The cohort consisted of hundreds of healthy bone marrow donors. At the time of sampling, every cohort member was nominally healthy, though immune exposures that went unrecorded were likely present. The donor tested CMV seronegative, placing the donor among the roughly 400 seronegative members of the cohort. A peripheral blood sample was collected from each donor, and TCR beta sequencing was performed on peripheral blood mononuclear cells. The Qiagen DNeasy Blood Extraction Kit was used to extract genomic DNA from the blood cell samples. Including the terminal cysteine and phenylalanine, the CDR3 comprises 17 residues. The CDR3 DNA has 51 bases and is translated from base 1. Per the germline V gene, SGHDT is the CDR1 and YYEEEE is the CDR2. V is reduced by 2 bases and J by 0 bases, leaving a spacing of 17 bases between them.

Source material: PBMCs. This receptor was identified in a man aged 35-49 years in good health and CMV-seronegative. In this chain, TRBV5-6 is recombined with TRBJ1-1; the best D guess is TRBD1, with 5 bases matching. The CDR3 protein: CASSFRSIRAMNTEAFF. The nucleotide sequence reads TGTGCCAGCAGCTTTCGCTCAATCAGGGCAATGAACACTGAAGCTTTCTTT. The full variable domain, completed from the reference TRBV5-6 and TRBJ1-1 proteins outside the CDR3, reads DAGVTQSPTHLIKTRGQQVTLRCSPKSGHDTVSWYQQALGQGPQFIFQYYEEEERQRGNFPDRFSGHQFPNYSSELNVNALLLGDSALYLCASSFRSIRAMNTEAFFGQGTRLTVV.